This TCR beta chain was documented in a study of shared clonotypes between healthy human individuals. This clone was seen just once. TCRdb keeps only in-frame clones here, not all; method: immunoSEQ multiplex PCR. The sample has some 2,400,000 clones, roughly 95% seen once. V lost 6 bases to trimming and J lost 7 bases; unmatched junction nucleotides: 5. CDR1 and CDR2 (germline): MGHDK, SYGVNS. CDR3 length equals 14 residues. The sequencing input was naive CD4+ T cells sorted from blood. Documented subset: CD45RA+ positively selected. The gene calls are TRBV25-1 and TRBJ1-6; 8 nucleotides align to TRBD1. The clonotype was recovered from a man aged 18-30 years in good health. CDR3: CASSSTGGNSPLHF. The CDR3, as DNA: TGTGCCAGCAGCTCTACAGGGGGGAATTCACCCCTCCACTTT.